A single sample gave rise to the 22 T cell receptor beta chains below, sequenced in a study of monozygotic twins with inflammatory bowel disease. TCRdb reworked the 5' RACE reads into one entry per CDR3 protein, no DNA. The table lists 160,000 or so distinct CDR3 sequences. Material: blood. All receptors come from a human donor with ulcerative colitis or Crohn's disease, or a healthy co-twin of an affected twin (not recorded which).

The chain is built from TRBV7-2 and TRBJ2-5. Germline V gives CDR1 SGHTA, CDR2 FQGNSA. This CDR3 spans 13 amino acids. The CDR3 protein is CASSLAVEETQYF.

This rearrangement joins TRBV5-5 to TRBJ2-3; with no DNA, the TCRdb D assignment of TRBD2 cannot be verified. The CDR3 is made up of 14 amino acids. Per germline, CDR1 SGHKS and CDR2 YYEKEE (reference sequence). CDR3 residues: CASSHPPGLDTQYF.

V is TRBV7-6 and J is TRBJ2-1. Per the germline V gene, CDR1 is SGHVS and CDR2 is FNYEAQ. CDR3 length: 13 residues. CDR3 protein: CASSLETYNEQFF.

The CDR3 region is CASQPSGGNEETQYF. The genes are TRBV28 and TRBJ2-5; TCRdb's assignment of TRBD2 cannot be checked, as there is no DNA. The germline gives CDR1 MDHEN, CDR2 SYDVKM. The CDR3 runs 15 residues. The full variable domain, rest sourced from reference TRBV28 and TRBJ2-5, is DVKVTQSSRYLVKRTGEKVFLECVQDMDHENMFWYRQDPGLGLRLIYFSYDVKMKEKGDIPEGYSVSREKKERFSLILESASTNQTSMYLCASQPSGGNEETQYFGPGTRLLVL.

The chain recombines TRBV6-5 with TRBJ2-3. The CDR3 is 16 residues long. CDR1 is MNHEY and CDR2 is SVGAGI in the germline V gene. CDR3 amino acids: CASSYPPGTSTDTQYF.

The V call is TRBV2, the J call TRBJ2-2; TCRdb picks TRBD1, but there is no DNA to check that call. CDR1 is SNHLY, CDR2 FYNNEI, per germline. The CDR3 totals 14 residues. The CDR3 is CASSADQGTGELFF.

V is TRBV11-2 and J is TRBJ2-7; the TCRdb call, TRBD1, lacks DNA for checking. Germline V gene sequence: CDR1 SGHAT, CDR2 FQNNGV. This CDR3 contains 16 residues. Here the CDR3 reads CASRHVRARHSYEQYF. Together with reference TRBV11-2 and TRBJ2-7, the CDR3 gives the full variable domain: EAGVAQSPRYKIIEKRQSVAFWCNPISGHATLYWYQQILGQGPKLLIQFQNNGVVDDSQLPKDRFSAERLKGVDSTLKIQPAKLEDSAVYLCASRHVRARHSYEQYFGPGTRLTVT.

The chain uses TRBV4-2 and TRBJ1-3; TCRdb selects TRBD1, and the lack of DNA leaves this call unchecked. The CDR3 runs 20 residues. Germline V gene sequence: CDR1 LGHNA, CDR2 YNFKEQ. CDR3 protein: CASSRGRANGQGSSGNTIYF.

The chain uses TRBV5-1 and TRBJ2-1; TCRdb designates TRBD2, a call that cannot be tested without DNA. Per the germline V gene, CDR1 is SGHRS and CDR2 is YFSETQ. This CDR3 comprises 15 residues. The CDR3 here is CASKPQGPPVNEQFF.

This chain uses TRBV6-5 with TRBJ2-1; absent DNA, TCRdb's TRBD1 call cannot be checked. Germline CDR1 reads MNHEY; CDR2 reads SVGAGI. The CDR3 is made up of 15 amino acids. The CDR3 loop reads CASSYFTGAYNEQFF.

The CDR3 loop is CASSGGGRTGELFF. V and J are TRBV5-5 and TRBJ2-2; TCRdb indicates TRBD1, and absent DNA this call remains unverified. The germline gives CDR1 SGHKS, CDR2 YYEKEE (reference sequence). This CDR3 has 14 residues.

The gene calls are TRBV5-1 and TRBJ2-1; absent DNA, TCRdb's TRBD2 call cannot be checked. From germline, CDR1 is SGHRS and CDR2 YFSETQ. CDR3 length: 15 amino acids. CDR3 protein: CASSPLAGAYNEQFF. The entire variable domain, with the rest obtained from reference TRBV5-1 and TRBJ2-1, is as follows: KAGVTQTPRYLIKTRGQQVTLSCSPISGHRSVSWYQQTPGQGLQFLFEYFSETQRNKGNFPGRFSGRQFSNSRSEMNVSTLELGDSALYLCASSPLAGAYNEQFFGPGTRLTVL.

This chain links TRBV18 with TRBJ1-4. Germline CDR1 reads KGHSH; CDR2 reads LQKENI. The CDR3 totals 15 residues. The CDR3 sequence: CASSFAMRTNEKLFF.

This chain links TRBV6-6 with TRBJ2-1; without DNA, the TCRdb call of TRBD1 cannot be checked. Germline V gene sequence: CDR1 MNHNY, CDR2 SVGAGI (reference sequence). The length of the CDR3 is 12 residues. CDR3 sequence reads: CASSTGRNEQFF.

The chain joins TRBV12-2 to TRBJ2-1; TCRdb selects TRBD2, and the lack of DNA leaves this call unchecked. TRBV12-2 is a known pseudogene. The CDR3 runs 17 residues. CDR3 amino acids: CASRLGNSGSSYNEQFF.

The chain has TRBV30 and TRBJ1-3. This CDR3 spans 12 amino acids. Germline values: CDR1 GTSNPN, CDR2 SVGIG (reference sequence). CDR3 residues: CAWGGSGNTIYF.

The chain combines TRBV15 with TRBJ1-1. Germline CDR1 and CDR2: LNHNV and YYDKDF (reference sequence). CDR3 size: 13 residues. The CDR3: CATSRVLNTEAFF.

This rearrangement joins TRBV19 to TRBJ2-4. Germline-derived CDR1 and CDR2 are LNHDA and SQIVND (reference sequence). This CDR3 is built from 15 residues. The CDR3 sequence is CASSILTGYKNIQYF.

CDR3 loop: CASSLGPGEGTEAFF. This chain joins TRBV5-5 and TRBJ1-1. Germline loops: CDR1 SGHKS, CDR2 YYEKEE (reference sequence). CDR3 size: 15 residues.

This chain joins TRBV7-9 and TRBJ1-1. The CDR3 extends over 13 amino acids. Germline V CDR1 and CDR2: SEHNR, FQNEAQ (reference sequence). The CDR3 loop reads CASSFVENTEAFF. The entire variable domain, with the rest obtained from reference TRBV7-9 and TRBJ1-1, is as follows: DTGVSQNPRHKITKRGQNVTFRCDPISEHNRLYWYRQTLGQGPEFLTYFQNEAQLEKSRLLSDRFSAERPKGSFSTLEIQRTEQGDSAMYLCASSFVENTEAFFGQGTRLTVV.

This CDR3 reads CSAKRGNSNQPQHF. The V and J genes are TRBV20-1 and TRBJ1-5; the D gene TCRdb calls, TRBD1, cannot be checked with no DNA. Germline CDR1 reads DFQATT; CDR2 reads SNEGSKA (reference sequence). The CDR3 contains 14 residues.

The gene calls are TRBV20-1 and TRBJ2-1; the TCRdb call, TRBD2, lacks DNA for checking. This CDR3 has 17 residues. Germline values: CDR1 DFQATT, CDR2 SNEGSKA (reference sequence). The CDR3 spells CSARVVSGGRSYNEQFF.